This T cell receptor (beta chain) was sequenced during a study of T cells expressing NK-cell markers. Study outcomes and limitations: Five or six donors showed dominant NKG2C+ clonotypes comprising about 1.0-7.0% of their CD8+ T cells.

The length of the CDR3 is 14 residues. CDR1 is KGHDR, CDR2 SFDVKD, per germline. In the case of this clonotype: Its cognate antigen is unknown.

TCRdb processed the 5' RACE reads again and assigns one entry to each CDR3 protein, with no DNA. Its clone listing holds 550,000 to 600,000 distinct CDR3 sequences. The source of this sequence is a man younger than 35 in good health. The chain uses TRBV24-1 and TRBJ1-5; TCRdb's assignment of TRBD1 cannot be checked, as there is no DNA. The material sequenced was blood T cells: a sorted CD56 or NKG2C T cell subset, CD4+ or CD8+ T cells, or bulk PBMC T cells (not recorded which). CDR3 region: CATSAPDSPQPQHF.